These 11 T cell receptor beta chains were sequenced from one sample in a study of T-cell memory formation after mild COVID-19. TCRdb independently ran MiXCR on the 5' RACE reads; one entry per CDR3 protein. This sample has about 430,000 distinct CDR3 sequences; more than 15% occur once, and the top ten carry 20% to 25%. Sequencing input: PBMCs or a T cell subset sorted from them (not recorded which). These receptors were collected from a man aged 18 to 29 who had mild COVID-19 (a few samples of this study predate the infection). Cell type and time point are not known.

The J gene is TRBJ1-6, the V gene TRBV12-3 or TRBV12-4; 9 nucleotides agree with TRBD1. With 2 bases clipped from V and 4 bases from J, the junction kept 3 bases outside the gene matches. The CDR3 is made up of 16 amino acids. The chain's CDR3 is CASSLTTGGYNSPLHF. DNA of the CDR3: TGTGCCAGCAGTTTAACGACAGGGGGTTATAATTCACCCCTCCACTTT.

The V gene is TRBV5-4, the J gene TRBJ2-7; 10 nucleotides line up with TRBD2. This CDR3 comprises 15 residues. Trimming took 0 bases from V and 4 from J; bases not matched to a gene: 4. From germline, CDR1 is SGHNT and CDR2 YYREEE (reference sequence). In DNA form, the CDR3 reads TGTGCCAGCAGCTTGGTGGCTAGCGGGGGATACGAGCAGTACTTC. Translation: CASSLVASGGYEQYF.

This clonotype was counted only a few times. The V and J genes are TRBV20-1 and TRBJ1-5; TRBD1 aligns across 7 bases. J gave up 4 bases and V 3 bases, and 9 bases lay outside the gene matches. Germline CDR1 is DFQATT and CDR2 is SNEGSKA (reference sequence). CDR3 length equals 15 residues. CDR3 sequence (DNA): TGCAGTGCTAGTTCGGCGACAGGGTGGAATCAGCCCCAGCATTTT. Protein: CSASSATGWNQPQHF.

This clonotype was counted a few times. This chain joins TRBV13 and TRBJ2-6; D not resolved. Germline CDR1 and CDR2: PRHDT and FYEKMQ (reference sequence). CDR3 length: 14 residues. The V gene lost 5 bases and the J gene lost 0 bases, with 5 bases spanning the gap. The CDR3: CASSTFSGANVLTF. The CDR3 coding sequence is TGTGCCAGCAGCACCTTCTCTGGGGCCAACGTCCTGACTTTC. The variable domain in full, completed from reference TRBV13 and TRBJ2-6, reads AAGVIQSPRHLIKEKRETATLKCYPIPRHDTVYWYQQGPGQDPQFLISFYEKMQSDKGSIPDRFSAQQFSDYHSELNMSSLELGDSALYFCASSTFSGANVLTFGAGSRLTVL.

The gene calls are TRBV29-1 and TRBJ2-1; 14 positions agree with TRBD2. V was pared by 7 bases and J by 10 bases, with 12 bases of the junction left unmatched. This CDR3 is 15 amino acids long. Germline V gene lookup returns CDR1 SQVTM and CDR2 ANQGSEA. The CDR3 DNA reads TGCAGCGGCCAGACTAGCGGGGGGGCAAGTTTAGAGCAGTTCTTC. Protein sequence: CSGQTSGGASLEQFF.

The CDR3, as DNA: TGTGCCAGCGGGCAAAGCGGGGAAGAGACCCAGTACTTC. Translated, it gives CASGQSGEETQYF. This chain uses TRBV7-8 with TRBJ2-5; TRBD2 aligns across 7 bases. With 8 bases clipped from V and 3 bases from J, the junction kept 6 bases outside the gene matches. The CDR3 runs 13 residues. CDR1 is SGHVS and CDR2 is FQNEAQ in the germline V gene.

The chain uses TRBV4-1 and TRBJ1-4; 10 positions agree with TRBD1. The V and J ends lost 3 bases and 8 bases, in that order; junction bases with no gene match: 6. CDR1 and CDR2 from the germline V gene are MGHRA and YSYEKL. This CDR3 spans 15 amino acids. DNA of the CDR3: TGCGCCAGCAGCCACGTCGACAGGGGGCGGGAAAAACTGTTTTTT. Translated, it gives CASSHVDRGREKLFF.

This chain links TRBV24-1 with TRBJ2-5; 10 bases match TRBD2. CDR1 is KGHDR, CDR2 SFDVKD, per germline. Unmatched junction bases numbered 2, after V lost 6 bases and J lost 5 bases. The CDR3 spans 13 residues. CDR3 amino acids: CATSLAGAETQYF. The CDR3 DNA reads TGTGCCACCAGTCTAGCGGGGGCGGAGACCCAGTACTTC.

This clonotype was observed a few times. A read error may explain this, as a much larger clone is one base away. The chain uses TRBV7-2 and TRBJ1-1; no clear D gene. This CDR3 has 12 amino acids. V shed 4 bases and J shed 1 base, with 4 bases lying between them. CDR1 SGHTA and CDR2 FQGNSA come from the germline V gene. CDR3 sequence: CASSSQNTEAFF. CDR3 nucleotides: TGTGCCAGCAGCTCACAGAACACTGAAGCTTTCTTT.

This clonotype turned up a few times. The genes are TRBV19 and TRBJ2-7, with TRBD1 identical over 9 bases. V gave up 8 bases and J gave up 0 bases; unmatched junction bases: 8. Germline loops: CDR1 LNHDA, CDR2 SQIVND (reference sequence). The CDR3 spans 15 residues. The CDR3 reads CASSPGTGSSYEQYF. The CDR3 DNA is TGTGCCAGTTCTCCCGGGACAGGGAGCTCCTACGAGCAGTACTTC.

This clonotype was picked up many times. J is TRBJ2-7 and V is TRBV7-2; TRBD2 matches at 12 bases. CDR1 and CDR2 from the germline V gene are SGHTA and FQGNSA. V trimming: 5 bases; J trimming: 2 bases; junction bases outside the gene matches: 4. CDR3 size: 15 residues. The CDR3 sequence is CASSQTSGGPYEQYV. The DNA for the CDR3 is TGTGCCAGCAGCCAGACTAGCGGGGGACCCTACGAGCAGTACGTC.